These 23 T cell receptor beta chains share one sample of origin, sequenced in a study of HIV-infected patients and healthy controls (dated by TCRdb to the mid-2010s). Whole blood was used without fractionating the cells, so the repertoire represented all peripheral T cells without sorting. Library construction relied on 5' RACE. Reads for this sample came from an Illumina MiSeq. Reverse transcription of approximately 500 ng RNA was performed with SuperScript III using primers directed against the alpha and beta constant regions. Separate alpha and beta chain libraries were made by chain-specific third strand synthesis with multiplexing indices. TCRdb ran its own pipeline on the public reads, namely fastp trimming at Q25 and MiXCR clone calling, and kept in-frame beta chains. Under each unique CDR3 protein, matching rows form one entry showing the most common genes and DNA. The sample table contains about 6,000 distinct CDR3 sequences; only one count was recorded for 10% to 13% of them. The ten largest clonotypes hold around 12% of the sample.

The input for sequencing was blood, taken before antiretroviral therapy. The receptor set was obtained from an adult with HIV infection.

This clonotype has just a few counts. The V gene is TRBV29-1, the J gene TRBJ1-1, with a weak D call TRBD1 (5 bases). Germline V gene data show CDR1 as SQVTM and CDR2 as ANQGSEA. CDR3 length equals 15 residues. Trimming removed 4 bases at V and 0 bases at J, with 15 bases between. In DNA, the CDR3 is TGCAGCGTTGGGAGGGGCGGCCAGATGAACACTGAAGCTTTCTTT. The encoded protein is CSVGRGGQMNTEAFF.

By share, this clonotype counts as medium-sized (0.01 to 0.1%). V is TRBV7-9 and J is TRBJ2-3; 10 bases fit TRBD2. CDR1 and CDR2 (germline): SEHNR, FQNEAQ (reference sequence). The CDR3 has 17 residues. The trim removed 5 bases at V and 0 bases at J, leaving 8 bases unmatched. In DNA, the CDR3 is TGTGCCAGCAGCCCAAGTCGACTAGCGGGTAGCACAGATACGCAGTATTTT. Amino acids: CASSPSRLAGSTDTQYF.

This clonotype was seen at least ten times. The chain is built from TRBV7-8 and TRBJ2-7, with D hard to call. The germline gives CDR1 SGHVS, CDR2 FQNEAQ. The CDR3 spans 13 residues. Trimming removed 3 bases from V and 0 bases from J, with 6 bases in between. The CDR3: CASSFPASYEQYF. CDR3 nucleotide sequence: TGTGCCAGCAGCTTCCCGGCCTCCTACGAGCAGTACTTC.

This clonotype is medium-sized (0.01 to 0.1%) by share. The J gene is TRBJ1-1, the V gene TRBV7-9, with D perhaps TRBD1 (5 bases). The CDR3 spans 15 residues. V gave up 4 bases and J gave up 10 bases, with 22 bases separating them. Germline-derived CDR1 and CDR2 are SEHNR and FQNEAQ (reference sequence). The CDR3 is CASSSPGDGRVAAFF. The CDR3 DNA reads TGTGCCAGCAGCTCACCGGGGGACGGCAGGGTTGCAGCTTTCTTT.

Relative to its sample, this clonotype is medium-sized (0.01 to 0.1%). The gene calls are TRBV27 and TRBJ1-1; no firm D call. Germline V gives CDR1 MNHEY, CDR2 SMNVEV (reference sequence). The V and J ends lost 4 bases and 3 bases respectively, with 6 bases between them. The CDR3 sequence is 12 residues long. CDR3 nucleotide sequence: TGTGCCAGCAGTTCCGCCTACACTGAAGCTTTCTTT. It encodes CASSSAYTEAFF.

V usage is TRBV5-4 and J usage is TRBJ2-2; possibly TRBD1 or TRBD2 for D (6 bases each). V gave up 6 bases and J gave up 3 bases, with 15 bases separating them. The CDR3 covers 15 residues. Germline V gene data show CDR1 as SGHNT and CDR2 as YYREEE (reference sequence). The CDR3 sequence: CASMGGRSDTGELFF. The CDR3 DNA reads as TGTGCCAGCATGGGGGGCCGGTCGGACACCGGGGAGCTGTTTTTT.

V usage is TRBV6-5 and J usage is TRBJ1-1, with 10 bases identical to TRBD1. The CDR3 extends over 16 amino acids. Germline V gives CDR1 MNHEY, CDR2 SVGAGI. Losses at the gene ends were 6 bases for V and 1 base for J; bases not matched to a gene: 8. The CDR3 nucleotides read TGTGCCAGCAGCCCTGACAGGGGGCTTGGGAACACTGAAGCTTTCTTT. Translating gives CASSPDRGLGNTEAFF.

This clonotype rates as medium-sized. In nucleotides, the CDR3 is TGTGCCAGCAGCTTCCCCAGGTCCACGGGTATGAACACTGAAGCTTTCTTT. Encoded protein: CASSFPRSTGMNTEAFF. The chain is built from TRBV7-8 and TRBJ1-1; the D is unclear. Trimming left V 3 bases short and J 0 bases short, with 17 bases between. CDR3 length: 17 residues. Germline CDR1 reads SGHVS; CDR2 reads FQNEAQ.

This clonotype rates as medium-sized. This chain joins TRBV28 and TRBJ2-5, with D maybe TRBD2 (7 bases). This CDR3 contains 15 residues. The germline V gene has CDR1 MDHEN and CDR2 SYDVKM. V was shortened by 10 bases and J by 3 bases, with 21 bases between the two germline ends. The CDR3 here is CATLLFGGLKETQYF. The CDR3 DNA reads TGTGCCACCCTCCTTTTCGGGGGGCTAAAAGAGACCCAGTACTTC.

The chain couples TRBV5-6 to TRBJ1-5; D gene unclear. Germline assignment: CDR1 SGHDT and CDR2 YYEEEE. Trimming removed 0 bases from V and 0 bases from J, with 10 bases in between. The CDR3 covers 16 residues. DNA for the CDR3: TGTGCCAGCAGCTTGGGTGGAGGGTATAGCAATCAGCCCCAGCATTTT. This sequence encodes CASSLGGGYSNQPQHF.

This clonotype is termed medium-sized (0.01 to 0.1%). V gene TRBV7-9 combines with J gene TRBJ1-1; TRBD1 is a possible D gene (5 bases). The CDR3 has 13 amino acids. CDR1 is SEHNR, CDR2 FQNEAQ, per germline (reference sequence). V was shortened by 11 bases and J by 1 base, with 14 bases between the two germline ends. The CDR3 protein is CAGTKGPNTEAFF. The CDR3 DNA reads TGTGCCGGAACCAAGGGGCCGAACACTGAAGCTTTCTTT.

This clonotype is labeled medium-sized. The DNA for the CDR3 is TGTGCCAGCCGTACCCGGGCTAGCGGGGGCCAGCAGTACTTC. It is translated as CASRTRASGGQQYF. The rearrangement links TRBV3-1 to TRBJ2-7; 10 nucleotides agree with TRBD2. The CDR3 has 14 amino acids. The junction had 12 bases not matched to a gene; V was cut back by 8 bases and J by 8 bases. The V gene's germline CDR1 is LGHDT and CDR2 YNNKEL (reference sequence).

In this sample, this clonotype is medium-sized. CDR3 DNA sequence: TGTGCCAGCAGCTTAAAGGTAGCGGGGGAAGAGACCCAGTACTTC. It encodes CASSLKVAGEETQYF. The chain couples TRBV7-8 to TRBJ2-5; 9 bases are shared with TRBD2. This CDR3 region has 15 residues. Germline V gives CDR1 SGHVS, CDR2 FQNEAQ. V shed 2 bases, J shed 3 bases, and the junction held 4 bases outside the gene matches. Variable domain in full (rest from reference TRBV7-8 and TRBJ2-5): GAGVSQSPRYKVAKRGQDVALRCDPISGHVSLFWYQQALGQGPEFLTYFQNEAQLDKSGLPSDRFFAERPEGSVSTLKIQRTQQEDSAVYLCASSLKVAGEETQYFGPGTRLLVL.

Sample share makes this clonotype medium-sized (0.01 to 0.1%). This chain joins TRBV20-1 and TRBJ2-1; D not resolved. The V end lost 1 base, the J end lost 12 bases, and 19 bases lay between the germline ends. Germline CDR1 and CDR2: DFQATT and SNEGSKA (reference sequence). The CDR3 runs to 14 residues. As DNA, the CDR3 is TGCAGTGCTAGAGTACCCGGGCCGTGGCGCCGGCAGTTCTTC. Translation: CSARVPGPWRRQFF.

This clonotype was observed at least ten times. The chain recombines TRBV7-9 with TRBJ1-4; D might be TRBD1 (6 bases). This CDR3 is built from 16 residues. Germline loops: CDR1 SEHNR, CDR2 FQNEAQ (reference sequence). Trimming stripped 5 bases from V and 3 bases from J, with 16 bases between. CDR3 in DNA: TGTGCCAGCAGCCCGGAAAACAGGGCGGCTAATGAAAAACTGTTTTTT. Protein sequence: CASSPENRAANEKLFF.

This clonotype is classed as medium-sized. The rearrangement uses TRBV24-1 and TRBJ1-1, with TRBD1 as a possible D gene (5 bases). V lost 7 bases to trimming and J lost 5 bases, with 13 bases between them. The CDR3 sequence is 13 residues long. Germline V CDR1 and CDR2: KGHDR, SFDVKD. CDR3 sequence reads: CATRNQGWTEAFF. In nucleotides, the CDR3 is TGTGCCACCAGGAACCAGGGTTGGACTGAAGCTTTCTTT.

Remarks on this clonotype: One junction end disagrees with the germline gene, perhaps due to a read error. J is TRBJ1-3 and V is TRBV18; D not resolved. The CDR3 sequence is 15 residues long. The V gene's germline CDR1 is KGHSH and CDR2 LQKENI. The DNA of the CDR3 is TGTTCCAGCTCACCTATTTTGGAATCTGGAAACACCATATATTTT. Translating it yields CSSSPILESGNTIYF.

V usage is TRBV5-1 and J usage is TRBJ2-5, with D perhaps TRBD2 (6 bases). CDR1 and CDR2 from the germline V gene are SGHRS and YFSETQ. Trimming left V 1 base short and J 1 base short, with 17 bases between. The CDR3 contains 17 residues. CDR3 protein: CASSLYPGGALQETQYF. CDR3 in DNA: TGCGCCAGCAGCTTGTACCCAGGCGGGGCACTCCAAGAGACCCAGTACTTC.

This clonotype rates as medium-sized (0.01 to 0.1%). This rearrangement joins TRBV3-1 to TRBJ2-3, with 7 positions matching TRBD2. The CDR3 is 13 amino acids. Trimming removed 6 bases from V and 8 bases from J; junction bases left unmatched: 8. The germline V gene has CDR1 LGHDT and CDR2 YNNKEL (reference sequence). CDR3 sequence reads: CASRPPTSLTQYF. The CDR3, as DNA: TGTGCCAGCAGGCCCCCGACTAGCCTTACGCAGTATTTT.

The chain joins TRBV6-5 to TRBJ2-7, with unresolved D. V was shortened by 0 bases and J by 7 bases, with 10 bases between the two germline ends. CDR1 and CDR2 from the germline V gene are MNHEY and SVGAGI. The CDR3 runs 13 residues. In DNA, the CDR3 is TGTGCCAGCAGTTACTCGACCGTGGGGGAGCAGTACTTC. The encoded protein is CASSYSTVGEQYF.

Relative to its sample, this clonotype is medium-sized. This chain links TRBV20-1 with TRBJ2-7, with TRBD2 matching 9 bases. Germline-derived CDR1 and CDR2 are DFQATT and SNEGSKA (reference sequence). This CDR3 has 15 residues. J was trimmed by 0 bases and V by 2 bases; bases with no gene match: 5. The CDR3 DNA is TGCAGTGCTAGACAGCGGGGGGATTACTCCTACGAGCAGTACTTC. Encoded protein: CSARQRGDYSYEQYF.

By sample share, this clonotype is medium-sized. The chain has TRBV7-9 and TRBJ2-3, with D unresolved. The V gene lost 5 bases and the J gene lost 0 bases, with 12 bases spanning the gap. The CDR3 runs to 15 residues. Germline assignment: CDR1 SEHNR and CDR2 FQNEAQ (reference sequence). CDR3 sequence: CASSGGQTSTDTQYF. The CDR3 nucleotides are TGTGCCAGCAGCGGCGGCCAGACTAGCACAGATACGCAGTATTTT.

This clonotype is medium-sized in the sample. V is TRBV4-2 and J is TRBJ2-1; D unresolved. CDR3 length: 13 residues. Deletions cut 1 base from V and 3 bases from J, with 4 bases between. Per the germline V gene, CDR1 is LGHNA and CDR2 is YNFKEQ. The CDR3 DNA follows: TGTGCCAGCAGCCAAGGGGACTACAATGAGCAGTTCTTC. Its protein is CASSQGDYNEQFF.